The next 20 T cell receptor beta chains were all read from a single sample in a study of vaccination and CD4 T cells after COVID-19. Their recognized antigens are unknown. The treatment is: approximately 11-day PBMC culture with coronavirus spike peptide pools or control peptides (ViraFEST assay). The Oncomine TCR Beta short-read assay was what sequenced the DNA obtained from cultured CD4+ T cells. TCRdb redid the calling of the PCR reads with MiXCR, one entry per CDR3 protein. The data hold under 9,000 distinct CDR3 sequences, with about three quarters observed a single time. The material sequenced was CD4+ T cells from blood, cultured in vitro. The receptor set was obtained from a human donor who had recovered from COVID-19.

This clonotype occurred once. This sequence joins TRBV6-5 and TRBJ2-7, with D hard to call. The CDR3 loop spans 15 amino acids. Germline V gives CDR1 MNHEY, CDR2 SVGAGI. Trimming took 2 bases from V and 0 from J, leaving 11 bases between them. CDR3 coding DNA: TGTGCCAGCAGTTACAGTAGGGATTACTCCTACGAGCAGTACTTC. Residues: CASSYSRDYSYEQYF.

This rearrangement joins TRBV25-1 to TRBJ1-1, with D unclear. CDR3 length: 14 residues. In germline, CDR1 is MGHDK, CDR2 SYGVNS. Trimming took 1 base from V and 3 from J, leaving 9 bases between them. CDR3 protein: CASSEWQPYTEAFF. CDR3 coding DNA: TGTGCCAGCAGTGAATGGCAACCCTACACTGAAGCTTTCTTT.

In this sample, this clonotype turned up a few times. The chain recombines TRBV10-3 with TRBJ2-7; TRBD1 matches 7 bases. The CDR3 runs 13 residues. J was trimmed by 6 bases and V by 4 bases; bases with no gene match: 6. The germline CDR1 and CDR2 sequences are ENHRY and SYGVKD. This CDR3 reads CAISVRQGREQYF. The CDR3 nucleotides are TGTGCCATCAGTGTTAGACAGGGACGCGAGCAGTACTTC.

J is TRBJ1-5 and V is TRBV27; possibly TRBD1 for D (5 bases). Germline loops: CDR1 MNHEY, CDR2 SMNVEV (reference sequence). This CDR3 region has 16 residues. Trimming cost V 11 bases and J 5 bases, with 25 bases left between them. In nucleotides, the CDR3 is TGTGCCCCCCAGGGCCCCCGGCAGGGAAGATATCAGCCCCAGCATTTT. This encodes CAPQGPRQGRYQPQHF.

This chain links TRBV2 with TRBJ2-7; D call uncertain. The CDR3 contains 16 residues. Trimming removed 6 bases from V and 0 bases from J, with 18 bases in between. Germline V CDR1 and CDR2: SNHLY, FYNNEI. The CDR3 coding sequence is TGTGCCAGCAGCCCCCCGATAAGGGAACTCTCCTACGAGCAGTACTTC. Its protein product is CASSPPIRELSYEQYF.

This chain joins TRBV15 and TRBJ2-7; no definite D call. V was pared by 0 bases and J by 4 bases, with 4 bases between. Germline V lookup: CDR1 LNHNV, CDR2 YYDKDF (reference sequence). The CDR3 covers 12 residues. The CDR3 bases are TGTGCCACCAGCAGAGATAGGTACGAGCAGTACTTC. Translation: CATSRDRYEQYF.

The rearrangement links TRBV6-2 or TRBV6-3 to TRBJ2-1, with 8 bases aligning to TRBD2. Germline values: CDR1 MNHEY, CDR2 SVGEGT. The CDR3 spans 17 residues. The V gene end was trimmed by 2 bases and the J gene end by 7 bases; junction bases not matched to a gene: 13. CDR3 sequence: CASSYVRFGGAGNEQFF. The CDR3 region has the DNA TGTGCCAGCAGTTACGTCCGTTTCGGGGGGGCCGGTAATGAGCAGTTCTTC.

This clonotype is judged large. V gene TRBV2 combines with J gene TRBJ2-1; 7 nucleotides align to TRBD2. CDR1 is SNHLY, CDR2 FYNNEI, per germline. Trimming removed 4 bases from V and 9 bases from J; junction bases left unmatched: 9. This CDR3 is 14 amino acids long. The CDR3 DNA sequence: TGTGCCAGCAGTGTTGCGGGAGATAGGAGTGAGCAGTTCTTC. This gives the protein CASSVAGDRSEQFF.

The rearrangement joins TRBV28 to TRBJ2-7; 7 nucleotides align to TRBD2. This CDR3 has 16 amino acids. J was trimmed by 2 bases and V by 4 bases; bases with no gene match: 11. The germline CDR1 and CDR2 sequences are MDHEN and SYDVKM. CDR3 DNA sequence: TGTGCCAGCAGTTCCCATGGACCGGGAGGACCCTACGAGCAGTACTTC. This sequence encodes CASSSHGPGGPYEQYF.

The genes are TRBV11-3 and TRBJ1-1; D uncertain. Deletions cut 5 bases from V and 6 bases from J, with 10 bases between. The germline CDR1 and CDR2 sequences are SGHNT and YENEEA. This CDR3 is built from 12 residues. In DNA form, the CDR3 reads TGTGCCAGCAGCCTTAAGGGCGCTGAAGCTTTCTTT. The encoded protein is CASSLKGAEAFF.

CDR3 DNA sequence: TGTGCCAGCAGGCCTGGGGGGCTGAGGGACACTGAAGCTTTCTTT. As protein: CASRPGGLRDTEAFF. V usage is TRBV28 and J usage is TRBJ1-1, with D possibly matching TRBD1 (6 bases). V dropped 6 bases and J dropped 3 bases, with 17 bases sitting between them. The CDR3 runs 15 residues. CDR1 is MDHEN and CDR2 is SYDVKM in the germline V gene.

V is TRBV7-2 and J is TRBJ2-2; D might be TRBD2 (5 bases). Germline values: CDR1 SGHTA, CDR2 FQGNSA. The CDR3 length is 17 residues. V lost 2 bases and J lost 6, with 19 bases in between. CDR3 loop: CASSLLPPSLASGELFF. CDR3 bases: TGTGCCAGCAGCTTATTGCCCCCCAGCTTAGCGTCCGGGGAGCTGTTTTTT.

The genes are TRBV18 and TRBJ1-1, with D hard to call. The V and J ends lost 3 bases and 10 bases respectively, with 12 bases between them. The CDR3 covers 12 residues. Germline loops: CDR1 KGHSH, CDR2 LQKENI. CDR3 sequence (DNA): TGTGCCAGCTCACCGGAAACAGTAGGAGCTTTCTTT. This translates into CASSPETVGAFF.

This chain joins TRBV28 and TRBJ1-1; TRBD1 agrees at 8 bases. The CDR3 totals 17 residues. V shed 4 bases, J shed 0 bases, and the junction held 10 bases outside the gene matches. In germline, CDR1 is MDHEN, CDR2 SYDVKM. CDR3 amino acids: CASSSPLRGRLNTEAFF. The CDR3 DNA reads TGTGCCAGCAGTTCCCCCCTCAGGGGGCGTTTGAACACTGAAGCTTTCTTT.

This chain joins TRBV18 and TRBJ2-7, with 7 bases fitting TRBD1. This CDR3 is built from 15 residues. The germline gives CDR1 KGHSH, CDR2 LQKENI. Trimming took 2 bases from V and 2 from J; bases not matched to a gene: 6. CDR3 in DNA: TGTGCCAGCTCACCAACGACAGGGCAAGCCTACGAGCAGTACTTC. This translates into CASSPTTGQAYEQYF.

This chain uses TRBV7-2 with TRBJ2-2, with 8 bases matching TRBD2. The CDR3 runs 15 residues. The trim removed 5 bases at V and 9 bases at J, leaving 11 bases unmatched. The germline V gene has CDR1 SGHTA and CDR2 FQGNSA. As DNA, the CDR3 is TGTGCCAGCAGCACAAGCGGGGGCCCCGCCCGGGAGCTGTTTTTT. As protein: CASSTSGGPARELFF.

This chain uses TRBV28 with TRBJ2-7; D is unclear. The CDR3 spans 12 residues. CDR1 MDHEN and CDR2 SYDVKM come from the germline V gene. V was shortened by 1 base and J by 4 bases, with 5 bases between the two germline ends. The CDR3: CASSLLGYEQYF. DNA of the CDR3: TGTGCCAGCAGTTTATTGGGGTACGAGCAGTACTTC.

DNA for the CDR3: TGTGCCAGCAGTCTCTCCTACAATGAGCAGTTCTTC. Amino acids: CASSLSYNEQFF. The rearrangement joins TRBV7-6 to TRBJ2-1; D uncertain. The V and J ends lost 6 bases and 0 bases respectively, with 3 bases between them. Per the germline V gene, CDR1 is SGHVS and CDR2 is FNYEAQ. There are 12 residues in the CDR3.

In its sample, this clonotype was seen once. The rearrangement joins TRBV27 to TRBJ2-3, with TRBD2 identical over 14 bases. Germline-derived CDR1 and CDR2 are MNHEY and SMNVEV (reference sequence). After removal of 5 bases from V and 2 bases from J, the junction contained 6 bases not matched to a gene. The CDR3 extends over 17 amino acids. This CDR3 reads CASSRGTSGSPTDTQYF. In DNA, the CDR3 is TGTGCCAGCAGTCGGGGGACTAGCGGGAGTCCCACAGATACGCAGTATTTT.

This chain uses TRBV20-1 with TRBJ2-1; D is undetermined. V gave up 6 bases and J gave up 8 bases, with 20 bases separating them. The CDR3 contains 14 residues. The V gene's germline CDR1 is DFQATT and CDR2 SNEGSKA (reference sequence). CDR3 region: CSAYGWLVDDEQFF. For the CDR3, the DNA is TGCAGTGCCTATGGTTGGCTGGTAGACGATGAGCAGTTCTTC.